The 26 T cell receptor beta chains below all came from one sample that was sequenced in a study of blood T cells in healthy people across ages. It was with a sample-barcoded 5' primer and a J-beta primer mix that a second PCR of roughly 7 to 12 cycles was run. MiXCR, run by TCRdb on the 5' RACE reads, gives a single entry per CDR3 protein. This table has around 990,000 distinct CDR3 sequences, 35% to 40% appearing once. The source material was blood. The origin of the receptors is a man between 18 and 35 years old in good health.

This clonotype was observed many times. The chain is built from TRBV15 and TRBJ2-3; D perhaps matches TRBD1 (6 bases). Trimming stripped 5 bases from V and 5 bases from J, with 20 bases between. The CDR3 runs to 16 residues. Per the germline V gene, CDR1 is LNHNV and CDR2 is YYDKDF (reference sequence). The CDR3 bases are TGTGCCACCAGCGGACGAACAGGGCTTGGCGGAGATACGCAGTATTTT. Its translation: CATSGRTGLGGDTQYF.

The chain is built from TRBV3-1 and TRBJ2-3; D call uncertain. Trimming pared 1 base from V and 10 bases from J, leaving 12 bases between. In germline, CDR1 is LGHDT, CDR2 YNNKEL (reference sequence). This CDR3 spans 13 amino acids. DNA of the CDR3: TGTGCCAGCAGCCAAGGGAGTGAATTCTCGCAGTATTTT. This gives the protein CASSQGSEFSQYF.

The V and J genes are TRBV30 and TRBJ1-5; TRBD1 matches at 9 bases. Germline V gene data show CDR1 as GTSNPN and CDR2 as SVGIG (reference sequence). V lost 4 bases to trimming and J lost 3 bases; unmatched junction nucleotides: 4. The CDR3 contains 14 residues. CDR3 DNA: TGTGCCTGGACCGACAGGGGGATCAATCAGCCCCAGCATTTT. Encoded protein: CAWTDRGINQPQHF.

This clonotype has ten or more counts. V is TRBV29-1 and J is TRBJ1-1, with D possibly being TRBD1 (6 bases). CDR1 SQVTM and CDR2 ANQGSEA come from the germline V gene. This CDR3 region has 15 residues. V lost 2 bases and J lost 6, with 19 bases in between. The CDR3 sequence is CSVELTGGKVAEAFF. Here the CDR3 DNA reads TGCAGCGTTGAATTAACTGGGGGCAAGGTCGCTGAAGCTTTCTTT. Variable domain in full (rest from reference TRBV29-1 and TRBJ1-1): SAVISQKPSRDICQRGTSLTIQCQVDSQVTMMFWYRQQPGQSLTLIATANQGSEATYESGFVIDKFPISRPNLTFSTLTVSNMSPEDSSIYLCSVELTGGKVAEAFFGQGTRLTVV.

This clonotype was found a few times. The chain has TRBV5-1 and TRBJ2-2, with TRBD2 matching over 7 bases. V trimming: 4 bases; J trimming: 3 bases; junction bases outside the gene matches: 6. Germline V gene lookup returns CDR1 SGHRS and CDR2 YFSETQ. This CDR3 is built from 15 residues. The chain's CDR3 is CASSPGLVDTGELFF. The CDR3 DNA is TGCGCCAGCAGCCCTGGACTAGTCGACACCGGGGAGCTGTTTTTT.

This clonotype was seen a few times. The V and J genes are TRBV13 and TRBJ2-1, with a possible D match to TRBD2 (7 bases). The DNA end favors TRBJ2-7, so the J call may be wrong. The CDR3 length is 17 residues. The germline gives CDR1 PRHDT, CDR2 FYEKMQ (reference sequence). CDR3 sequence: CASSFASRGASYNEQYF. CDR3 in DNA: TGTGCCAGCAGCTTCGCATCCCGGGGGGCTTCCTACAATGAGCAGTACTTC.

This clonotype was observed a handful of times. This chain connects TRBV19 to TRBJ1-2, with TRBD1 matching 9 bases. The germline V gene encodes CDR1 LNHDA and CDR2 SQIVND (reference sequence). This CDR3 region has 15 residues. The ends lost 4 bases at V and 1 base at J; junction bases unmatched: 4. This CDR3 is CASSTRTGDNYGYTF. The CDR3 DNA sequence: TGTGCCAGTAGTACCAGGACAGGGGATAACTATGGCTACACCTTC.

The CDR3: CASSPEVAAFQQFF. For the CDR3, the DNA is TGCGCCAGCAGTCCCGAGGTAGCGGCTTTTCAGCAGTTCTTC. V and J are TRBV4-1 and TRBJ2-1; weak D call: TRBD2 (6 bases). The V and J ends lost 6 bases and 11 bases respectively, with 20 bases between them. The CDR3 runs to 14 residues. From germline, CDR1 is MGHRA and CDR2 YSYEKL.

This clonotype has a single count. The chain has TRBV28 and TRBJ2-4; D is undetermined. V lost 2 bases and J lost 8, with 13 bases in between. CDR1 and CDR2 from the germline V gene are MDHEN and SYDVKM. The CDR3 is 14 residues long. The CDR3 here is CASSLQAEVDIQYF. In DNA form, the CDR3 reads TGTGCCAGCAGTTTACAAGCTGAGGTGGACATTCAGTACTTC.

V gene TRBV30 combines with J gene TRBJ1-5; D perhaps matches TRBD1 (5 bases). Trimming shortened V by 5 bases and J by 2 bases, and 10 bases separated the two germline ends. The CDR3 extends over 13 amino acids. CDR1 GTSNPN and CDR2 SVGIG come from the germline V gene (reference sequence). CDR3 in DNA: TGTGCCTGGGACAGATCGGGCAATCAGCCCCAGCATTTT. Encoded protein: CAWDRSGNQPQHF.

The chain couples TRBV28 to TRBJ2-2; D is unclear. V lost 5 bases to trimming and J lost 6 bases, with 16 bases between them. Germline values: CDR1 MDHEN, CDR2 SYDVKM. The CDR3 has 15 amino acids. The CDR3 sequence: CASSPAGPWAGELFF. The DNA for the CDR3 is TGTGCCAGCAGTCCCGCCGGGCCCTGGGCCGGGGAGCTGTTTTTT.

In this sample, this clonotype turned up a few times. This chain uses TRBV10-3 with TRBJ1-2, with TRBD1 identical over 7 bases. The CDR3 has 15 amino acids. J lost 3 bases, V lost 10 bases, and 14 bases had no gene match. Germline CDR1 ENHRY, CDR2 SYGVKD. The CDR3 sequence is CATGTDPPIYYGYTF. DNA for the CDR3: TGTGCCACCGGGACAGATCCCCCGATTTACTATGGCTACACCTTC.

This clonotype is a singleton in its sample. The V call is TRBV4-1, the J call TRBJ2-1; D uncertain. The tail of the sequence fits TRBJ2-7 better, so the J call may be wrong. Germline V CDR1 and CDR2: MGHRA, YSYEKL. The CDR3 length is 15 residues. The CDR3 protein is CASSQDPAAYNEQYF. The CDR3 region has the DNA TGCGCCAGCAGCCAAGATCCTGCGGCGTACAATGAGCAGTACTTC.

The V gene is TRBV4-1, the J gene TRBJ2-7, with D perhaps matching TRBD1 (7 bases). The J call is doubtful: the DNA matches TRBJ2-4 better. Germline CDR1 MGHRA, CDR2 YSYEKL. This CDR3 comprises 17 residues. CDR3 residues: CASSQARGAPWKNIQYF. CDR3 DNA sequence: TGCGCCAGCAGCCAAGCCAGGGGGGCACCCTGGAAAAACATTCAGTACTTC.

V is TRBV19 and J is TRBJ1-5; no firm D call. Germline CDR1 LNHDA, CDR2 SQIVND (reference sequence). The CDR3 has 13 amino acids. Trimming took 1 base from V and 4 from J, leaving 5 bases between them. In DNA form, the CDR3 reads TGTGCCAGTAGTATAGCCAGTAATCAGCCCCAGCATTTT. This codes for CASSIASNQPQHF.

This chain joins TRBV9 and TRBJ2-5; 10 nucleotides agree with TRBD2. Germline V gives CDR1 SGDLS, CDR2 YYNGEE. This CDR3 is built from 15 residues. V shed 4 bases and J 11 bases; nucleotides not matched to a gene: 14. CDR3 sequence: CASSPGASGSGEQYF. In nucleotides, the CDR3 is TGTGCCAGCAGCCCAGGTGCTAGCGGGAGTGGGGAGCAGTACTTC.

The gene calls are TRBV28 and TRBJ2-1; no firm D call. From germline, CDR1 is MDHEN and CDR2 SYDVKM. V was cut by 4 bases and J by 10 bases, with 26 bases left in between. This CDR3 contains 17 residues. CDR3 coding DNA: TGTGCCAGCAGTTACCAAATCGAAGTCTCGATTAAGGACGAGCAGTTCTTC. Its translation is CASSYQIEVSIKDEQFF.

This clonotype was counted between two and nine times. The V and J genes are TRBV29-1 and TRBJ1-5, with a weak D call TRBD1 (6 bases). The CDR3 contains 10 residues. CDR1 SQVTM and CDR2 ANQGSEA come from the germline V gene. V dropped 8 bases and J dropped 6 bases, with 8 bases sitting between them. The CDR3 is CSNRVQPQHF. In nucleotides, the CDR3 is TGCAGCAACAGGGTTCAGCCCCAGCATTTT.

Many counts were recorded for this clonotype. Being one base from a much bigger clone, this may be a read error. CDR3 residues: CSGEDIPEAFF. In DNA, the CDR3 is TGCAGCGGTGAAGATATCCCTGAAGCTTTCTTT. The chain links TRBV29-1 to TRBJ1-1; D gene uncertain. CDR1 and CDR2 from the germline V gene are SQVTM and ANQGSEA. The CDR3 runs 11 residues.

The V and J genes are TRBV12-5 and TRBJ1-2, with unresolved D. The V end was cut by 1 base, the J end by 12 bases, with 9 bases between. The CDR3 extends over 11 amino acids. Germline CDR1 reads LGHNT; CDR2 reads FRNRAP. CDR3 nucleotide sequence: TGTGCTAGTGGTTTGGGGAATGGGGACACCTTC. It is translated as CASGLGNGDTF.

V gene TRBV20-1 combines with J gene TRBJ1-2; no reliable D call. CDR1 and CDR2 from the germline V gene are DFQATT and SNEGSKA (reference sequence). This CDR3 comprises 12 residues. V was clipped by 5 bases and J by 2 bases, with 9 bases between them. This chain's CDR3 is CSASAPNYGYTF. The CDR3 coding sequence is TGCAGTGCTTCAGCACCCAACTATGGCTACACCTTC.

This clonotype has a handful of counts. The V call is TRBV20-1, the J call TRBJ2-1; D may correspond to TRBD1 or TRBD2 (5 bases each). CDR1 and CDR2 from the germline V gene are DFQATT and SNEGSKA (reference sequence). This CDR3 region has 13 residues. CDR3 nucleotide sequence: TGCAGCTCCACTTGGGGACGGTACAATGAGCAGTTCTTC. As protein: CSSTWGRYNEQFF.

This chain's CDR3 is CASSPPGRVNTEAFF. The CDR3 nucleotides are TGTGCCAGCAGTCCCCCCGGCCGCGTGAACACTGAAGCTTTCTTT. The J gene is TRBJ1-1, the V gene TRBV12-3 or TRBV12-4; unclear D gene. V was clipped by 5 bases and J by 0 bases, with 13 bases between them. The CDR3 sequence is 15 residues long.

Only a few counts were recorded for this clonotype. The chain carries TRBV6-2 or TRBV6-3 and TRBJ2-3, with TRBD1 matching over 7 bases. After removal of 5 bases from V and 2 bases from J, the junction contained 13 bases not matched to a gene. The V gene's germline CDR1 is MNHEY and CDR2 SVGEGT. The CDR3 sequence is 17 residues long. This CDR3 reads CASSHPTPKGATDTQYF. The CDR3, as DNA: TGTGCCAGCAGTCACCCGACACCGAAGGGGGCCACAGATACGCAGTATTTT.

The CDR3 DNA reads TGTGCCAGCAGCTGGGGGGTTGGGGGTAACACTGAAGCTTTCTTT. It yields the protein CASSWGVGGNTEAFF. The gene calls are TRBV7-8 and TRBJ1-1, with D tentatively TRBD1 (5 bases). Germline V gene sequence: CDR1 SGHVS, CDR2 FQNEAQ. The V end lost 4 bases, the J end lost 2 bases, and 14 bases lay between the germline ends. The CDR3 is made up of 15 amino acids.

The CDR3 is CASSQVRGEGAEAFF. CDR3 bases: TGTGCCAGCAGCCAAGTTCGGGGGGAAGGGGCTGAAGCTTTCTTT. V usage is TRBV4-2 and J usage is TRBJ1-1, with a weak D call TRBD1 (5 bases). The CDR3 is made up of 15 amino acids. Germline CDR1 LGHNA, CDR2 YNFKEQ. V was shortened by 1 base and J by 6 bases, with 15 bases between the two germline ends.